These 2 T cell receptor beta chains came from one sample sequenced in a study of OX40 agonist ivuxolimab in advanced cancers. Sequenced by immunoSEQ multiplex PCR; TCRdb stores in-frame clones only, minus some. This table has 80,000 to 95,000 clones, roughly 90% appearing once. The sample here was CD4+ or CD8+ T cells sorted from blood, taken in a trial of the OX40 agonist ivuxolimab. Receptors originate from an adult with an advanced solid tumor such as melanoma, head and neck, liver or kidney cancer.

This clone was seen once. This chain connects TRBV7-2 to TRBJ1-5; D is unclear. The germline V gene encodes CDR1 SGHTA and CDR2 FQGNSA. The CDR3 consists of 13 residues. V dropped 2 bases and J dropped 5 bases, with 7 bases sitting between them. The CDR3 sequence: CASSLKRDQPQHF. For the CDR3, the DNA is TGTGCCAGCAGCTTAAAGAGGGATCAGCCCCAGCATTTT.

The V call is TRBV7-8, the J call TRBJ1-2, with 7 bases that match TRBD1. The germline V gene encodes CDR1 SGHVS and CDR2 FQNEAQ. This CDR3 is built from 14 residues. Trimming took 0 bases from V and 4 from J; bases not matched to a gene: 2. The CDR3 loop reads CASSLASGGYGYTF. The CDR3 DNA reads TGTGCCAGCAGCTTAGCGTCAGGGGGCTATGGCTACACCTTC.